Presented here are 8 T cell receptor beta chains from one specimen sequenced in a study of blood T cell repertoires in COVID-19. The data were produced by immunoSEQ multiplex PCR, yet TCRdb's version contains in-frame clones alone and is incomplete. This sample has 75,000 to 100,000 clones, with about 85% found just once. Material for sequencing was peripheral blood. All receptors derive from a man aged 65 to 79 with acute or convalescent COVID-19.

The genes are TRBV2 and TRBJ1-2; 10 bases align to TRBD1. V trimming: 6 bases; J trimming: 5 bases; junction bases outside the gene matches: 9. The CDR3 is 15 amino acids. Germline V gives CDR1 SNHLY, CDR2 FYNNEI. The chain's CDR3 is CASRSGTGDRYGYTF. DNA for the CDR3: TGTGCCAGCAGGTCAGGGACAGGGGATAGATATGGCTACACCTTC. Full variable domain (rest looked up from reference TRBV2 and TRBJ1-2): EPEVTQTPSHQVTQMGQEVILRCVPISNHLYFYWYRQILGQKVEFLVSFYNNEISEKSEIFDDQFSVERPDGSNFTLKIRSTKLEDSAMYFCASRSGTGDRYGYTFGSGTRLTVV.

V gene TRBV13 combines with J gene TRBJ2-4; D ambiguous. This CDR3 spans 14 amino acids. Per the germline V gene, CDR1 is PRHDT and CDR2 is FYEKMQ (reference sequence). Trimming pared 0 bases from V and 6 bases from J, leaving 9 bases between. CDR3 loop: CASSLGQDPNIQYF. The CDR3 coding sequence is TGTGCCAGCAGCTTAGGTCAGGATCCAAACATTCAGTACTTC.

This chain joins TRBV19 and TRBJ1-4; 7 bases line up with TRBD1. CDR1 LNHDA and CDR2 SQIVND come from the germline V gene (reference sequence). After removal of 5 bases from V and 3 bases from J, the junction contained 18 bases not matched to a gene. There are 19 residues in the CDR3. This CDR3 reads CASSWTSAGGSSANEKLFF. Here the CDR3 DNA reads TGTGCCAGTAGTTGGACGTCAGCAGGGGGGTCGTCGGCTAATGAAAAACTGTTTTTT.

The chain recombines TRBV10-2 with TRBJ2-4; D call uncertain. There are 12 residues in the CDR3. Per the germline V gene, CDR1 is WSHSY and CDR2 is SAAADI. Trimming shortened V by 2 bases and J by 5 bases, and 4 bases separated the two germline ends. The CDR3 protein is CASSETQNIQYF. For the CDR3, the DNA is TGCGCCAGCAGTGAGACACAAAACATTCAGTACTTC.

The chain uses TRBV28 and TRBJ1-4, with 8 bases identical to TRBD1. Per the germline V gene, CDR1 is MDHEN and CDR2 is SYDVKM. V gave up 3 bases and J gave up 4 bases; unmatched junction bases: 1. This CDR3 has 14 residues. The CDR3 sequence is CASSLDRDNEKLFF. The CDR3 nucleotides are TGTGCCAGCAGTTTGGACAGGGATAATGAAAAACTGTTTTTT. The whole variable domain, remainder taken from reference TRBV28 and TRBJ1-4, is DVKVTQSSRYLVKRTGEKVFLECVQDMDHENMFWYRQDPGLGLRLIYFSYDVKMKEKGDIPEGYSVSREKKERFSLILESASTNQTSMYLCASSLDRDNEKLFFGSGTQLSVL.

The rearrangement links TRBV19 to TRBJ2-4, with D hard to call. The CDR3 length is 15 residues. Germline CDR1 reads LNHDA; CDR2 reads SQIVND (reference sequence). Trimming left V 4 bases short and J 0 bases short, with 10 bases between. CDR3 sequence: CASSNGELAKNIQYF. The CDR3 DNA sequence: TGTGCCAGTAGTAACGGAGAATTAGCCAAAAACATTCAGTACTTC. Supplemented by reference TRBV19 and TRBJ2-4, the full variable domain reads DGGITQSPKYLFRKEGQNVTLSCEQNLNHDAMYWYRQDPGQGLRLIYYSQIVNDFQKGDIAEGYSVSREKKESFPLTVTSAQKNPTAFYLCASSNGELAKNIQYFGAGTRLSVL.

The chain joins TRBV28 to TRBJ1-1; no clear D. The germline gives CDR1 MDHEN, CDR2 SYDVKM. The CDR3 loop spans 13 amino acids. V lost 3 bases to trimming and J lost 1 base, with 6 bases between them. The CDR3 coding sequence is TGTGCCAGCAGTTTTGGGAGGAACACTGAAGCTTTCTTT. This codes for CASSFGRNTEAFF.

V usage is TRBV5-1 and J usage is TRBJ2-2; 8 bases are shared with TRBD1. J was trimmed by 3 bases and V by 4 bases; bases with no gene match: 17. The germline gives CDR1 SGHRS, CDR2 YFSETQ. CDR3 length: 19 residues. CDR3 DNA: TGCGCCAGCAGCAGGGCACAGGGGGGCGGAGGTTCGGACACCGGGGAGCTGTTTTTT. Translated, it gives CASSRAQGGGGSDTGELFF.